This T cell receptor (beta chain) was captured in a study of metastatic and nonmetastatic thyroid tumors. This clone was seen at least ten times. TCRdb re-analyzed the PCR reads using MiXCR. The table includes 30,000 to 40,000 clones, 20% to 25% detected once. All patients were untreated before thyroid surgery. The sequenced material came from tumor tissue. This sequence was found in a male donor with papillary thyroid cancer or a benign thyroid nodule (not recorded which). Some clones in this sample may be carry-over from other donors' samples.

This chain's CDR3 is CASSPIGGTGELFF. In DNA, the CDR3 is TGTGCCAGTAGCCCGATCGGAGGGACCGGGGAGCTGTTTTTT. The chain recombines TRBV19 with TRBJ2-2, with TRBD2 as a possible D gene (6 bases). Germline V gene sequence: CDR1 LNHDA, CDR2 SQIVND (reference sequence). With 6 bases removed from V and 5 bases from J, the gap between germline ends came to 13 bases. The CDR3 is made up of 14 amino acids.